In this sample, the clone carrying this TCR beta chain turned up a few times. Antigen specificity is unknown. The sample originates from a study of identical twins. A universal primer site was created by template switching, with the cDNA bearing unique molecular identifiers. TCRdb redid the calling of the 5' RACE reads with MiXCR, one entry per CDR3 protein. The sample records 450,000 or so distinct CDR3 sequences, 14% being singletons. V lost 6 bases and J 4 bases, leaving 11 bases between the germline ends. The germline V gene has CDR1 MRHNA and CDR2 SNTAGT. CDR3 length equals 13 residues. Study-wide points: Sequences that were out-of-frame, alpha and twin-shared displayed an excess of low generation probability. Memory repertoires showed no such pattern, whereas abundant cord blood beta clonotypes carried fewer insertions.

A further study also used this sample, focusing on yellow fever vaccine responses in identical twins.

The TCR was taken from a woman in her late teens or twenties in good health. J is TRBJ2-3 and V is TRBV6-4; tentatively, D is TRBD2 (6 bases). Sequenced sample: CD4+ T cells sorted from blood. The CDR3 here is CASSRGLADTQYF. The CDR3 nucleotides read TGTGCCAGCAGCCGGGGACTTGCAGATACGCAGTATTTT.